This paragraph reports one TCR beta chain. MiXCR, applied by TCRdb to the RT-PCR reads, yields one record per CDR3 protein. The sample lists roughly 540,000 distinct CDR3 sequences, under 30% occurring once. These data come from a study of response to subunit inactivated influenza vaccine. This CDR3 has 13 amino acids. With 3 bases removed from V and 9 bases from J, the gap between germline ends came to 12 bases. Per the germline V gene, CDR1 is MNHNY and CDR2 is SVGAGI (reference sequence). These data also formed part of another study, on T cells expressing NK-cell markers. That paper notes: TCR beta libraries carry UMIs added by 5'RACE template switching. Eight donors were sequenced, seven testing HCMV-seropositive and one testing seronegative. Sorting was limited to alpha-beta TCR-expressing T cells with an anti-gamma-delta TCR antibody in several experiments.

This chain uses TRBV6-6 with TRBJ2-1, with D possibly being TRBD2 (5 bases). This specimen was CD4+ T cells sorted from PBMCs, taken about 13 days after vaccination. The source of this sequence is a man over 45 who received an inactivated influenza vaccine. In DNA form, the CDR3 reads TGTGCCAGCAGTTATTCCGGGGAGTTTGAGCAGTTCTTC. Its protein is CASSYSGEFEQFF.